The 6 T cell receptor beta chains below come from one sample, sequenced in a study of metastatic and nonmetastatic thyroid tumors. The entire patient cohort was treatment-naive prior to thyroid surgery. TCRdb reanalyzed the PCR reads via MiXCR. This table holds roughly 28,000 clones, approximately 15% found once. The sequenced sample was blood. All receptors come from a female donor with papillary thyroid cancer or a benign thyroid nodule (not recorded which). Some clones in this sample may be carry-over from other donors' samples.

This clone appeared many times. Other DNA sequences in the same sample also yield this CDR3. The chain has TRBV28 and TRBJ1-1; D is perhaps TRBD1 (5 bases). The ends were cut back, 3 bases at V and 6 bases at J, with 8 bases in the middle. This CDR3 has 12 residues. The germline CDR1 and CDR2 sequences are MDHEN and SYDVKM. CDR3 loop: CASSFGGPEAFF. The CDR3 DNA follows: TGTGCCAGCAGTTTCGGGGGACCTGAAGCTTTCTTT.

The V and J genes are TRBV28 and TRBJ2-1; a weak D match, TRBD1 (6 bases). The germline V and J ends were trimmed by 6 bases and 0 bases, with 18 bases remaining between them. The CDR3 consists of 17 residues. In germline, CDR1 is MDHEN, CDR2 SYDVKM. The DNA for the CDR3 is TGTGCCAGCAGGAACGCGTCGGGACACATCTCCTACAATGAGCAGTTCTTC. It specifies CASRNASGHISYNEQFF.

The chain uses TRBV5-1 and TRBJ1-2, with TRBD1 as a possible D gene (5 bases). CDR1 is SGHRS and CDR2 is YFSETQ in the germline V gene. The germline V and J ends were trimmed by 3 bases and 8 bases, with 17 bases remaining between them. CDR3 length: 14 residues. CDR3 loop: CASSSGDYMGGYTF. Here the CDR3 DNA reads TGCGCCAGCAGCTCGGGGGACTACATGGGAGGCTACACCTTC.

V and J are TRBV11-2 and TRBJ2-1; D possibly corresponds to TRBD1 (5 bases). The CDR3 extends over 16 amino acids. The germline CDR1 and CDR2 sequences are SGHAT and FQNNGV. Trimming cost V 1 base and J 8 bases, with 18 bases left between them. CDR3 coding DNA: TGTGCCAGCAGCTTAGGGGGCGGTAGGGCCATGCATGAGCAGTTCTTC. It encodes CASSLGGGRAMHEQFF.

For this clone: It is likely a read error, because the conserved phenylalanine at the end of the CDR3 is missing. The V call is TRBV10-2, the J call TRBJ2-7; maybe TRBD1 (5 bases). CDR3 length: 13 amino acids. Germline V gene lookup returns CDR1 WSHSY and CDR2 SAAADI. Deletions cut 4 bases from V and 2 bases from J, with 9 bases between. The CDR3 spells CASSGGKTYEQYS. CDR3 bases: TGCGCCAGCAGTGGGGGCAAAACCTACGAGCAGTACTCC.

This clone was found many times. The CDR3 nucleotides read TGTGCCAGCAGTGTGACAGGGGCCGCGAAAATAAACACCATATATTTT. Translation: CASSVTGAAKINTIYF. The genes are TRBV28 and TRBJ1-3; 8 bases agree with TRBD1. This CDR3 is 16 amino acids long. CDR1 MDHEN and CDR2 SYDVKM come from the germline V gene. V trimming: 5 bases; J trimming: 6 bases; junction bases outside the gene matches: 12.